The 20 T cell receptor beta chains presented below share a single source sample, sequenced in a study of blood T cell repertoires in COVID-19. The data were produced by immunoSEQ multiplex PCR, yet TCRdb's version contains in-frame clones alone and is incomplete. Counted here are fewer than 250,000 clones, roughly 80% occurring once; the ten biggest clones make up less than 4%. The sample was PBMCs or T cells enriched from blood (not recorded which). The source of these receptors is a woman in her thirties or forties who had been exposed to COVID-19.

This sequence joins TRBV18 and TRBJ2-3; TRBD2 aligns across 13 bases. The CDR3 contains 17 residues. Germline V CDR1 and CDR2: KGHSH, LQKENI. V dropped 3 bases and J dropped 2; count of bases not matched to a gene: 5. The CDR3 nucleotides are TGTGCCAGCTCACCTTGGACTAGCGGGGGAACCACAGATACGCAGTATTTT. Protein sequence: CASSPWTSGGTTDTQYF. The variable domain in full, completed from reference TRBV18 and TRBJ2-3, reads NAGVMQNPRHLVRRRGQEARLRCSPMKGHSHVYWYRQLPEEGLKFMVYLQKENIIDESGMPKERFSAEFPKEGPSILRIQQVVRGDSAAYFCASSPWTSGGTTDTQYFGPGTRLTVL.

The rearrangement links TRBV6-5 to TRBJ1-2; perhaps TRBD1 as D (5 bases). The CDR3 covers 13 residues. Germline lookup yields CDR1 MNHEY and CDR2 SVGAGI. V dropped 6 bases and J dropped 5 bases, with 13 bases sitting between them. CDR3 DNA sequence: TGTGCCAGCAGATTGGTGGGGGGGTATGGCTACACCTTC. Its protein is CASRLVGGYGYTF.

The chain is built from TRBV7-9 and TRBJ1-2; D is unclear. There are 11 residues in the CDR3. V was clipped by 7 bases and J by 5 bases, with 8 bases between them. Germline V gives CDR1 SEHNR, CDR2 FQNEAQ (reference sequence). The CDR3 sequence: CASTREYGYTF. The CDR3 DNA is TGTGCCAGCACCCGGGAGTATGGCTACACCTTC.

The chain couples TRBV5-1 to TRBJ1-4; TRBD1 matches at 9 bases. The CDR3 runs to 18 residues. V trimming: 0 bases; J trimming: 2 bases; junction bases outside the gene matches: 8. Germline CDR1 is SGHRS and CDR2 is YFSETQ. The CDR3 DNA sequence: TGCGCCAGCAGCTTGGGCGGACAGGGGAGATACACTAATGAAAAACTGTTTTTT. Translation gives CASSLGGQGRYTNEKLFF. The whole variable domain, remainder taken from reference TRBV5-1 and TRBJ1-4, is KAGVTQTPRYLIKTRGQQVTLSCSPISGHRSVSWYQQTPGQGLQFLFEYFSETQRNKGNFPGRFSGRQFSNSRSEMNVSTLELGDSALYLCASSLGGQGRYTNEKLFFGSGTQLSVL.

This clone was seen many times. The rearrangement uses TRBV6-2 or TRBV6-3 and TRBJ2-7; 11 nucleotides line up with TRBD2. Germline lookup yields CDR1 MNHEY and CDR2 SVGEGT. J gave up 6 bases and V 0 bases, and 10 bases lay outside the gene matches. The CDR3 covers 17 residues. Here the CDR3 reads CASSYSFTTSGEPEQYF. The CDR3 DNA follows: TGTGCCAGCAGTTACTCTTTTACGACTAGCGGGGAGCCCGAGCAGTACTTC.

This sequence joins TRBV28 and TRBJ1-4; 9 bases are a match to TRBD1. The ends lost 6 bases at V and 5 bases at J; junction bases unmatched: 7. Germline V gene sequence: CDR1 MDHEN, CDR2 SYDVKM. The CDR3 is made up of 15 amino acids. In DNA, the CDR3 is TGTGCCAGCAGGCCTGGGACAGGGAGGAATGAAAAACTGTTTTTT. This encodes CASRPGTGRNEKLFF.

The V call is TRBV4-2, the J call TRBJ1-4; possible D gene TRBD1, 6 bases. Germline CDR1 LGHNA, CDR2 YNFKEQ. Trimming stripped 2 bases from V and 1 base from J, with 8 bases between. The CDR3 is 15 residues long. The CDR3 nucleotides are TGTGCCAGCAGCCAAACCAGGGGAACTAATGAAAAACTGTTTTTT. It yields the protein CASSQTRGTNEKLFF.

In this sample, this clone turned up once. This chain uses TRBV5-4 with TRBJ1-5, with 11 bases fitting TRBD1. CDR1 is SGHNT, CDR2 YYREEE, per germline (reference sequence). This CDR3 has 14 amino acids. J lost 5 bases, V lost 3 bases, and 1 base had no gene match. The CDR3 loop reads CASSSGQGDQPQHF. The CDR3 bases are TGTGCCAGCAGCTCGGGACAGGGGGATCAGCCCCAGCATTTT.

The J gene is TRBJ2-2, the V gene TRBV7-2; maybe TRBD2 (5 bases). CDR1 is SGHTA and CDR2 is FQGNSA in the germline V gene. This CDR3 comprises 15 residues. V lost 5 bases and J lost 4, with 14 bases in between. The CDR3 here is CASSPRSGPTGELFF. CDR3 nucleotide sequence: TGTGCCAGCAGCCCCCGAAGCGGACCCACCGGGGAGCTGTTTTTT.

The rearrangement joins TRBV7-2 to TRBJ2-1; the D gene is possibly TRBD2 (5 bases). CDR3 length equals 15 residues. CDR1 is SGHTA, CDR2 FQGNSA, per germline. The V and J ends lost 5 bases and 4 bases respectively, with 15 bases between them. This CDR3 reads CASSPAGVGYNEQFF. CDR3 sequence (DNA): TGTGCCAGCAGCCCCGCCGGGGTGGGGTACAATGAGCAGTTCTTC.

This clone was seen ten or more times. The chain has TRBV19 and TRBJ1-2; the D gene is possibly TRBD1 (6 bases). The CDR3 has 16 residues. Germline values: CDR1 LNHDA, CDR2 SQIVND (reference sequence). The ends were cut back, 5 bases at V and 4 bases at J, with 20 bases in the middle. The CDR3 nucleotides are TGTGCCAGTAGTCCTCGAAATCCGACAGGCTTCTATGGCTACACCTTC. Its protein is CASSPRNPTGFYGYTF.

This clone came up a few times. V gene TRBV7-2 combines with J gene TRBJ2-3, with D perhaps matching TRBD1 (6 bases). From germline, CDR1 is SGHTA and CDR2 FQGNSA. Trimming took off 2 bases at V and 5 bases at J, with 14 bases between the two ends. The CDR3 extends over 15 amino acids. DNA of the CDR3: TGTGCCAGCAGCTTACAGGGGTCCTATGAAGATACGCAGTATTTT. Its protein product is CASSLQGSYEDTQYF.

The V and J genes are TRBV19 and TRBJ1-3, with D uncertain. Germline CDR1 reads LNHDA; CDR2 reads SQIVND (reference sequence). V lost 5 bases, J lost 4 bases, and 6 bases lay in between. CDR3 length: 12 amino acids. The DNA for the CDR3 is TGTGCCAGTAGTGCGCGGGGAAACACCATATATTTT. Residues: CASSARGNTIYF.

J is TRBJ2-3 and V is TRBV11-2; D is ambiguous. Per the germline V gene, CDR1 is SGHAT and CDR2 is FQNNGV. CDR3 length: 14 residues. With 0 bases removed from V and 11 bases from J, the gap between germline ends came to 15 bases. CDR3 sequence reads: CASSLDLSPMRQYF. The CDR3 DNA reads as TGTGCCAGCAGCTTAGATCTGAGTCCGATGAGGCAGTATTTT.

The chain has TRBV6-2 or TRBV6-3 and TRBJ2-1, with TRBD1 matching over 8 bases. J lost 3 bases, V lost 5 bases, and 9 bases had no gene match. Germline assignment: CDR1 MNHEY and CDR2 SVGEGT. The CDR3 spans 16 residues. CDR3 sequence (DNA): TGTGCCAGCAGTCGAATAGGACAGGGTCGCTACAATGAGCAGTTCTTC. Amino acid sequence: CASSRIGQGRYNEQFF.

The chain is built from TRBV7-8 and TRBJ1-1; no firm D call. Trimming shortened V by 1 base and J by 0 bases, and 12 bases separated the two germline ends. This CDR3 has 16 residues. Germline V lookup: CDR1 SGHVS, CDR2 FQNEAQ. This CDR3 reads CASSLGVGAMNTEAFF. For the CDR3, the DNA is TGTGCCAGCAGCTTAGGCGTCGGAGCTATGAACACTGAAGCTTTCTTT.

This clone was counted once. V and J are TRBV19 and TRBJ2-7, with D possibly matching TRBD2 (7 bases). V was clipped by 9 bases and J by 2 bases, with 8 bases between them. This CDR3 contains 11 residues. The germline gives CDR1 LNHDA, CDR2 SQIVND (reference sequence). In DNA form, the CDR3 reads TGTGCCAGCGGGGGGCCCTACGAGCAGTACTTC. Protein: CASGGPYEQYF. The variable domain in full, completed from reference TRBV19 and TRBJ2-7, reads DGGITQSPKYLFRKEGQNVTLSCEQNLNHDAMYWYRQDPGQGLRLIYYSQIVNDFQKGDIAEGYSVSREKKESFPLTVTSAQKNPTAFYLCASGGPYEQYFGPGTRLTVT.

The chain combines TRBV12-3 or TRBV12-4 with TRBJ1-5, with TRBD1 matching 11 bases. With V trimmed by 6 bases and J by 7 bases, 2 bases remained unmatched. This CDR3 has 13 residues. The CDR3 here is CASRGQGAQPQHF. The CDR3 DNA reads TGTGCCAGCAGAGGACAGGGGGCACAGCCCCAGCATTTT.

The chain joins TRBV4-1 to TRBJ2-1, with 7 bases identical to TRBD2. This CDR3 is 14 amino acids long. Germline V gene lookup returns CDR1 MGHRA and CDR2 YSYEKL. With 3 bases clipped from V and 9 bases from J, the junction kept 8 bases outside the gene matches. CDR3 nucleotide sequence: TGCGCCAGCAGCCAGGGGGGGGACTGGAGTGAGCAGTTCTTC. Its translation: CASSQGGDWSEQFF.

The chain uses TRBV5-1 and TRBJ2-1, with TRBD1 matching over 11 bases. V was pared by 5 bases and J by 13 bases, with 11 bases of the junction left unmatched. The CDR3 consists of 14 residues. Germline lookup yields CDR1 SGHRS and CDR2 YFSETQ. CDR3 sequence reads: CASRWRAGQGGQFF. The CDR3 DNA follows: TGCGCCAGCAGGTGGAGAGCGGGACAGGGGGGTCAGTTCTTC.